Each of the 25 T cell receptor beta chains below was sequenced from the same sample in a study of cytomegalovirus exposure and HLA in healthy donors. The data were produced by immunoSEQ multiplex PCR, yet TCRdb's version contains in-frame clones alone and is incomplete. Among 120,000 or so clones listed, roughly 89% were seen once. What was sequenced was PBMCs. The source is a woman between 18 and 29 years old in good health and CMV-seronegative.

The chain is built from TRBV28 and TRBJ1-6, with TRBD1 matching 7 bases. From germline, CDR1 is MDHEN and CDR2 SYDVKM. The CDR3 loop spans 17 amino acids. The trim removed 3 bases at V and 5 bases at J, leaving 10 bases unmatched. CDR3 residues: CASSFWQGEANNSPLHF. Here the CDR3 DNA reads TGTGCCAGCAGTTTTTGGCAGGGGGAGGCGAATAATTCACCCCTCCACTTT.

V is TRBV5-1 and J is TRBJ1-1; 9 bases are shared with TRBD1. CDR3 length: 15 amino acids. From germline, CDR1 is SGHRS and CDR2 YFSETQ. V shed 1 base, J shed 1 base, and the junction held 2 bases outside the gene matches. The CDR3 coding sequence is TGCGCCAGCAGCTTGTACAGGGGGCAGAACACTGAAGCTTTCTTT. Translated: CASSLYRGQNTEAFF.

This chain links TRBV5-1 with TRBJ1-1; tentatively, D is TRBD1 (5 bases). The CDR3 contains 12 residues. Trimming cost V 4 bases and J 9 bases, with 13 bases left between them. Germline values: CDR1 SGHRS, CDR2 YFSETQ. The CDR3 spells CASSADGGKAFF. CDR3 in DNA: TGCGCCAGCAGCGCAGATGGGGGGAAAGCTTTCTTT.

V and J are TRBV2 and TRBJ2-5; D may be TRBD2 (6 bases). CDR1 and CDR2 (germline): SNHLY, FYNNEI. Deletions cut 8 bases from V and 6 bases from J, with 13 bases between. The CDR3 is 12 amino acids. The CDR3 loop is CASDSGDQTQYF. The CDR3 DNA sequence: TGTGCCAGCGACTCGGGGGATCAGACCCAGTACTTC.

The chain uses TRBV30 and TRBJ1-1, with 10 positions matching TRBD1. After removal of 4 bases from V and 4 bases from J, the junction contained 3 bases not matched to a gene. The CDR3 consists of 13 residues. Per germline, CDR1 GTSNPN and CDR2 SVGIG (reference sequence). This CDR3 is CAWKTGGTTEAFF. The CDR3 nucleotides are TGTGCCTGGAAGACAGGGGGCACCACTGAAGCTTTCTTT.

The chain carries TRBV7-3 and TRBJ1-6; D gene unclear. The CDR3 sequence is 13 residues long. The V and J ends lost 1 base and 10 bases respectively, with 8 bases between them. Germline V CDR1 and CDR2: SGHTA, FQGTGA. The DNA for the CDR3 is TGTGCCAGCAGCTTAATAGATCGATCACCCCTCCACTTT. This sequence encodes CASSLIDRSPLHF.

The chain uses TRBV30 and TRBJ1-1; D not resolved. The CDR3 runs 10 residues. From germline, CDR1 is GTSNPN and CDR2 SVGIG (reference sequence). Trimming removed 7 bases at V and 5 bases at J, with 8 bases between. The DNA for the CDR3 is TGTGCCTTGCGGGAAACTGAAGCTTTCTTT. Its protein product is CALRETEAFF.

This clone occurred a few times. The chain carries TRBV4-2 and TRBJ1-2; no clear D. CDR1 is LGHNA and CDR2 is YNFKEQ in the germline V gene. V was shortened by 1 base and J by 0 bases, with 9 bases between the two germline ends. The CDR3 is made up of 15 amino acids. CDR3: CASSQGGRANYGYTF. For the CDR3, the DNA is TGTGCCAGCAGCCAAGGTGGGAGAGCTAACTATGGCTACACCTTC.

The CDR3 nucleotides are TGCGCCAGCAGCGAGATGGGGACGGGGGCTGAAGCTTTCTTT. It codes for CASSEMGTGAEAFF. The V and J genes are TRBV5-1 and TRBJ1-1, with D possibly matching TRBD1 (5 bases). Germline V lookup: CDR1 SGHRS, CDR2 YFSETQ. Trimming stripped 4 bases from V and 6 bases from J, with 16 bases between. The CDR3 runs 14 residues.

CDR3 protein: CASGALAKNIQYF. CDR3 sequence (DNA): TGTGCCAGCGGAGCCCTAGCCAAAAACATTCAGTACTTC. The chain couples TRBV6-5 to TRBJ2-4; D ambiguous. The CDR3 runs 13 residues. Germline V CDR1 and CDR2: MNHEY, SVGAGI. Trimming took off 8 bases at V and 0 bases at J, with 8 bases between the two ends.

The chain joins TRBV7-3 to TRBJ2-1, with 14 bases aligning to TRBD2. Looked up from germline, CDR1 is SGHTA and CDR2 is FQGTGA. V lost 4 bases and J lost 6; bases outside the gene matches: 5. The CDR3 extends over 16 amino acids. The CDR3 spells CASSSPGTSGSNEQFF. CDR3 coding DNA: TGTGCCAGCAGCTCCCCCGGGACTAGCGGGAGCAATGAGCAGTTCTTC.

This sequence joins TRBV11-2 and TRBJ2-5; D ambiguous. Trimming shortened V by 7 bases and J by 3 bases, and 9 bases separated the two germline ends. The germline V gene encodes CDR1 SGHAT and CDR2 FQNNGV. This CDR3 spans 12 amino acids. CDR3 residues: CASTLIEETQYF. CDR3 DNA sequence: TGTGCCAGCACCCTAATAGAAGAGACCCAGTACTTC.

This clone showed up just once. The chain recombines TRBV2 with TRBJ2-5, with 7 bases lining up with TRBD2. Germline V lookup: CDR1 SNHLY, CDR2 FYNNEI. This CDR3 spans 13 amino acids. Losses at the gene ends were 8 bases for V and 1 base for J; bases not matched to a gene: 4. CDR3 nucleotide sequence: TGTGCCAGCTTCTCGGGGGGCCAAGAGACCCAGTACTTC. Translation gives CASFSGGQETQYF.

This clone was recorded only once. CDR3 protein: CASSLVRGGGYTF. The CDR3 nucleotides read TGTGCCAGCAGCTTAGTCAGGGGTGGTGGCTACACCTTC. J is TRBJ1-2 and V is TRBV7-2; tentatively, D is TRBD1 (6 bases). V lost 1 base and J lost 7, with 10 bases in between. The germline V gene encodes CDR1 SGHTA and CDR2 FQGNSA. The CDR3 contains 13 residues.

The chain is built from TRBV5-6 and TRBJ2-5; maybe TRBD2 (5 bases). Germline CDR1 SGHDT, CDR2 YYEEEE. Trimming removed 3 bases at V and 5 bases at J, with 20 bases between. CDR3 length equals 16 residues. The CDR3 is CASSSRQDLTRETQYF. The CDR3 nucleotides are TGTGCCAGCAGCTCCCGACAAGACCTTACTAGGGAGACCCAGTACTTC. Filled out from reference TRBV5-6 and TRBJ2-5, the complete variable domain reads DAGVTQSPTHLIKTRGQQVTLRCSPKSGHDTVSWYQQALGQGPQFIFQYYEEEERQRGNFPDRFSGHQFPNYSSELNVNALLLGDSALYLCASSSRQDLTRETQYFGPGTRLLVL.

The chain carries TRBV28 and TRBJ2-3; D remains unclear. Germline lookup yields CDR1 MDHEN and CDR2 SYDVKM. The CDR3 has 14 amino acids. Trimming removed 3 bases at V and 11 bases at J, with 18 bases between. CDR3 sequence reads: CASSLYPDPRGQYF. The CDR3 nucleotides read TGTGCCAGCAGTTTGTACCCCGACCCGCGCGGGCAGTATTTT.

The CDR3 loop reads CASSLAAGNEQYF. CDR3 bases: TGTGCCAGCAGCTTAGCCGCAGGCAACGAGCAGTACTTC. This chain uses TRBV7-2 with TRBJ2-7; no firm D call. Germline values: CDR1 SGHTA, CDR2 FQGNSA. The CDR3 is 13 residues long. V was pared by 0 bases and J by 5 bases, with 8 bases between.

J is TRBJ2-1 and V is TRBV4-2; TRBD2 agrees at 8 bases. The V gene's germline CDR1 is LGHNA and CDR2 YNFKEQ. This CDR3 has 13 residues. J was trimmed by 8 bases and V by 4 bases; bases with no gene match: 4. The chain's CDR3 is CASSPFSGDEQFF. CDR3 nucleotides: TGTGCCAGCAGCCCTTTTAGCGGGGATGAGCAGTTCTTC.

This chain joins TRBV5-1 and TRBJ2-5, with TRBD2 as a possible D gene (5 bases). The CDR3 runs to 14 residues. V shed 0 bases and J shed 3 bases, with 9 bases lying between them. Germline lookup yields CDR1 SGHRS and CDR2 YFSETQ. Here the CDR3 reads CASSLVGGKETQYF. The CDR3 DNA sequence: TGCGCCAGCAGCTTGGTAGGAGGAAAAGAGACCCAGTACTTC.

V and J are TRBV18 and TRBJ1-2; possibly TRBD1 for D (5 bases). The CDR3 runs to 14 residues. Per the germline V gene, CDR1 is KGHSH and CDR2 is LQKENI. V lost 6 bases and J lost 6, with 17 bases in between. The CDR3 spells CASSPRQGGDGYTF. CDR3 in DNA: TGTGCCAGCTCCCCCAGGCAGGGAGGAGATGGCTACACCTTC.

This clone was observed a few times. The CDR3 sequence: CASSSTGAQPQHF. The CDR3 nucleotides read TGCGCCAGCAGCTCCACAGGGGCACAGCCCCAGCATTTT. V usage is TRBV5-1 and J usage is TRBJ1-5; 7 nucleotides line up with TRBD1. The CDR3 is made up of 13 amino acids. Trimming took 3 bases from V and 7 from J; bases not matched to a gene: 4. Germline V gene sequence: CDR1 SGHRS, CDR2 YFSETQ. The full variable domain, its missing parts supplied by reference TRBV5-1 and TRBJ1-5, is KAGVTQTPRYLIKTRGQQVTLSCSPISGHRSVSWYQQTPGQGLQFLFEYFSETQRNKGNFPGRFSGRQFSNSRSEMNVSTLELGDSALYLCASSSTGAQPQHFGDGTRLSIL.

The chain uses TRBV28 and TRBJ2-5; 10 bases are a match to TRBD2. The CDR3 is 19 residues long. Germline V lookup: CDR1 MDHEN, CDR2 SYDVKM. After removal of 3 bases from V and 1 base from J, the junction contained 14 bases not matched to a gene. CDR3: CASSFKLNSASGGQETQYF. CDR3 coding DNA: TGTGCCAGCAGTTTCAAGCTCAATTCAGCTAGCGGGGGCCAAGAGACCCAGTACTTC.

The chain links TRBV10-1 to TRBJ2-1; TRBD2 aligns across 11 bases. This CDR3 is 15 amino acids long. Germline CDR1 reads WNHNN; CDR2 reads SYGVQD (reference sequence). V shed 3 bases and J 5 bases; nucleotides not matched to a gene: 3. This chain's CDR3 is CASSDSGRADNEQFF. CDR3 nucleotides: TGCGCCAGCAGTGATAGCGGGAGGGCCGACAATGAGCAGTTCTTC.

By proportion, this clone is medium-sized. In DNA, the CDR3 is TGTGCCAGCTCACTCTCGCCGGGACAGGTCAACGAGCAGTACTTC. Protein sequence: CASSLSPGQVNEQYF. This chain joins TRBV18 and TRBJ2-7, with 8 bases that match TRBD1. The germline V gene encodes CDR1 KGHSH and CDR2 LQKENI. The CDR3 runs 15 residues. V lost 4 bases and J lost 5; bases outside the gene matches: 10. Full variable domain (outside the CDR3, taken from reference TRBV18 and TRBJ2-7): NAGVMQNPRHLVRRRGQEARLRCSPMKGHSHVYWYRQLPEEGLKFMVYLQKENIIDESGMPKERFSAEFPKEGPSILRIQQVVRGDSAAYFCASSLSPGQVNEQYFGPGTRLTVT.

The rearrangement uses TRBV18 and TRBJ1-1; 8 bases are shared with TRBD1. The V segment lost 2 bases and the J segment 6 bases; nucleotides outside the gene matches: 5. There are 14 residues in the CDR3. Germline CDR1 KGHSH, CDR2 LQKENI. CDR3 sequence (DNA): TGTGCCAGCTCACCATGGCAGGGGGCTGCTGAAGCTTTCTTT. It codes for CASSPWQGAAEAFF.